The next 27 T cell receptor beta chains were all read from a single sample in a study of human T cells and chemical hapten exposure. Time point: patch test 1, 2 weeks after DPC sensitization. The treatment here: therapeutic diphenylcyclopropenone sensitization with weekly scalp DPC. A single record per CDR3 protein comes from TCRdb applying MiXCR to the RACE reads. Counted here are 350,000 or so distinct CDR3 sequences, around 6.9% occurring once; the ten biggest clones make up less than 10%. The specimen was whole blood, collected in connection with sensitization to the hapten diphenylcyclopropenone (DPC). The receptor set was obtained from a woman aged 18-35 years with alopecia areata. Some clones in this sample may be carry-over from other donors' samples.

This clonotype has a count of ten or more. This chain joins TRBV6-5 and TRBJ2-3, with D uncertain. Germline V gene sequence: CDR1 MNHEY, CDR2 SVGAGI. Trimming shortened V by 3 bases and J by 11 bases, and 9 bases separated the two germline ends. The CDR3 totals 11 residues. The CDR3 bases are TGTGCCAGCAGTTATCAACAGATGCAGTATTTT. It specifies CASSYQQMQYF.

This clonotype was seen a few times. The chain couples TRBV6-1 to TRBJ1-5; D is perhaps TRBD1 (5 bases). V lost 6 bases to trimming and J lost 2 bases, with 20 bases between them. Germline CDR1 MNHNS, CDR2 SASEGT. This CDR3 comprises 17 residues. This CDR3 reads CASSQMGGTYGNQPQHF. The CDR3 DNA follows: TGTGCCAGCAGCCAAATGGGGGGTACCTACGGCAATCAGCCCCAGCATTTT.

This clonotype was detected only a few times. This rearrangement joins TRBV18 to TRBJ2-7, with 7 bases aligning to TRBD1. V lost 4 bases to trimming and J lost 4 bases; unmatched junction nucleotides: 7. CDR3 length: 14 amino acids. Germline CDR1 is KGHSH and CDR2 is LQKENI. The CDR3 region is CASSRQGVMYEQYF. The CDR3 DNA is TGTGCCAGCTCACGGCAGGGGGTTATGTACGAGCAGTACTTC.

This clonotype was seen at least ten times. The CDR3 sequence: CSVGSGPGYGYTF. In DNA, the CDR3 is TGCAGCGTTGGCTCAGGACCGGGCTATGGCTACACCTTC. V and J are TRBV29-1 and TRBJ1-2; D call uncertain. The ends were cut back, 4 bases at V and 4 bases at J, with 13 bases in the middle. Germline CDR1 and CDR2: SQVTM and ANQGSEA. This CDR3 is built from 13 residues.

This clonotype has only a few counts. The V and J genes are TRBV2 and TRBJ2-1; no clear D gene. The length of the CDR3 is 13 residues. V was cut by 5 bases and J by 5 bases, with 10 bases left in between. Germline V lookup: CDR1 SNHLY, CDR2 FYNNEI. The DNA of the CDR3 is TGTGCCAGCAGTTTTACCCGGGACAATGAGCAGTTCTTC. It yields the protein CASSFTRDNEQFF.

The sample holds many counts of this clonotype. V and J are TRBV12-3 or TRBV12-4 and TRBJ1-1, with 9 bases identical to TRBD1. V lost 5 bases and J lost 10; bases outside the gene matches: 11. This CDR3 spans 14 amino acids. CDR3 DNA sequence: TGTGCCAGCAGTCGATCCCTACAGGGGGCGGGAGCTTTCTTT. Residues: CASSRSLQGAGAFF.

This clonotype has a handful of counts. This rearrangement joins TRBV6-1 to TRBJ2-1, with TRBD1 identical over 8 bases. The germline V gene has CDR1 MNHNS and CDR2 SASEGT. The CDR3 has 15 residues. V dropped 3 bases and J dropped 8; count of bases not matched to a gene: 9. The DNA for the CDR3 is TGTGCCAGCAGTGATGGACAGGGCTACACAGATGAGCAGTTCTTC. Protein sequence: CASSDGQGYTDEQFF.

This clonotype has ten or more counts. The J gene is TRBJ2-3, the V gene TRBV27; possible D gene TRBD1, 6 bases. From germline, CDR1 is MNHEY and CDR2 SMNVEV (reference sequence). The CDR3 sequence is 15 residues long. Between the trimmed V and J ends, which lost 9 bases and 5 bases, there was a span of 21 bases. CDR3 loop: CASQKPGHAKDTQYF. The CDR3 DNA reads TGTGCCAGTCAAAAACCGGGACATGCTAAAGATACGCAGTATTTT.

This clonotype was seen only a few times. The rearrangement joins TRBV28 to TRBJ2-3; TRBD1 might be the D (6 bases). The CDR3 has 14 amino acids. V lost 7 bases and J 1 base, leaving 12 bases between the germline ends. The germline CDR1 and CDR2 sequences are MDHEN and SYDVKM. The chain's CDR3 is CASKAGARTDTQYF. As DNA, the CDR3 is TGTGCCAGCAAAGCAGGGGCCCGCACAGATACGCAGTATTTT.

This clonotype was counted ten times or more. DNA of the CDR3: TGCGCCAGCAGCCCCAGGGGACTAGCGGGGGGCGTAGATACGCAGTATTTT. Translating it yields CASSPRGLAGGVDTQYF. This rearrangement joins TRBV4-1 to TRBJ2-3, with 15 bases that match TRBD2. The ends lost 4 bases at V and 5 bases at J; junction bases unmatched: 7. CDR3 length equals 17 residues. Germline V lookup: CDR1 MGHRA, CDR2 YSYEKL.

This clonotype has a count of ten or more. The V gene is TRBV2, the J gene TRBJ2-3, with D perhaps TRBD2 (6 bases). The CDR3 consists of 17 residues. Trimming cost V 5 bases and J 1 base, with 19 bases left between them. From germline, CDR1 is SNHLY and CDR2 FYNNEI. The CDR3 sequence is CASSPRPGTSRTDTQYF. For the CDR3, the DNA is TGTGCCAGCAGTCCGAGACCAGGGACTTCCCGCACAGATACGCAGTATTTT.

The chain recombines TRBV13 with TRBJ2-1; 9 nucleotides align to TRBD2. With 1 base clipped from V and 6 bases from J, the junction kept 16 bases outside the gene matches. From germline, CDR1 is PRHDT and CDR2 FYEKMQ (reference sequence). CDR3 length equals 19 residues. The CDR3 region has the DNA TGTGCCAGCAGCTTAGAAAGTGGTAGCGGGGGTCGGATTCTCAATGAGCAGTTCTTC. Translated: CASSLESGSGGRILNEQFF.

This clonotype turned up a few times. The chain links TRBV7-9 to TRBJ1-4, with 9 bases fitting TRBD1. CDR3 length equals 15 residues. CDR1 is SEHNR and CDR2 is FQNEAQ in the germline V gene (reference sequence). V shed 5 bases and J 4 bases; nucleotides not matched to a gene: 5. In DNA, the CDR3 is TGTGCCAGCAGCCCCGGGACAGGGCATAATGAAAAACTGTTTTTT. Translated, it gives CASSPGTGHNEKLFF.

This clonotype was seen a few times. V is TRBV15 and J is TRBJ2-6; maybe TRBD2 (6 bases). Looked up from germline, CDR1 is LNHNV and CDR2 is YYDKDF (reference sequence). The CDR3 extends over 18 amino acids. V gave up 2 bases and J gave up 1 base, with 15 bases separating them. CDR3 DNA: TGTGCCACCAGCAGACAGGGACTGAGGGCATCTGGGGCCAACGTCCTGACTTTC. Amino acid sequence: CATSRQGLRASGANVLTF.

This clonotype was found a few times. The rearrangement links TRBV7-6 to TRBJ2-2; D gene ambiguous. Trimming shortened V by 4 bases and J by 5 bases, and 14 bases separated the two germline ends. CDR1 and CDR2 from the germline V gene are SGHVS and FNYEAQ. The CDR3 spans 15 residues. This chain's CDR3 is CASSSHRLWTGELFF. The CDR3 DNA follows: TGTGCCAGCAGCTCCCACAGACTCTGGACCGGGGAGCTGTTTTTT.

There are many counts of this clonotype. The chain combines TRBV6-2 or TRBV6-3 with TRBJ2-1; 9 bases map to TRBD2. The V segment lost 5 bases and the J segment 7 bases; nucleotides outside the gene matches: 21. From germline, CDR1 is MNHEY and CDR2 SVGEGT. CDR3 length equals 19 residues. CDR3 bases: TGTGCCAGCAGTCCTCTTGGCGGGGGGGCCTCTAGTTTAGTAAATGAGCAGTTCTTC. Encoded protein: CASSPLGGGASSLVNEQFF.

This rearrangement joins TRBV12-3 or TRBV12-4 to TRBJ1-3, with D perhaps TRBD1 (6 bases). This CDR3 spans 14 amino acids. The germline V and J ends were trimmed by 4 bases and 4 bases, with 11 bases remaining between them. As DNA, the CDR3 is TGTGCCAGCAGTTCGGGGGCATGGGGAAACACCATATATTTT. This translates into CASSSGAWGNTIYF.

There are a few counts of this clonotype. The chain carries TRBV6-5 and TRBJ1-5, with D possibly being TRBD1 (6 bases). The CDR3 extends over 15 amino acids. The germline V gene has CDR1 MNHEY and CDR2 SVGAGI. Trimming left V 10 bases short and J 2 bases short, with 18 bases between. CDR3 sequence reads: CATRKGGMGNQPQHF. CDR3 coding DNA: TGTGCCACTCGCAAGGGGGGCATGGGCAATCAGCCCCAGCATTTT.

J is TRBJ1-1 and V is TRBV18; 8 nucleotides align to TRBD1. CDR1 KGHSH and CDR2 LQKENI come from the germline V gene. The CDR3 runs to 14 residues. V shed 4 bases and J 3 bases; nucleotides not matched to a gene: 4. The CDR3 reads CASSRETGDTEAFF. The CDR3 DNA follows: TGTGCCAGCTCACGGGAGACAGGGGACACTGAAGCTTTCTTT.

This chain connects TRBV10-3 to TRBJ1-4; D is unclear. The CDR3 spans 13 residues. Germline CDR1 ENHRY, CDR2 SYGVKD. The V gene lost 8 bases and the J gene lost 11 bases, with 18 bases spanning the gap. The CDR3 spells CAIYPGLGEKLFF. The CDR3 nucleotides read TGTGCCATCTATCCCGGCCTCGGGGAGAAACTGTTTTTT.

The rearrangement uses TRBV24-1 and TRBJ2-1, with a tentative D call TRBD2 (5 bases). V was pared by 3 bases and J by 7 bases, with 12 bases between. Per the germline V gene, CDR1 is KGHDR and CDR2 is SFDVKD. This CDR3 is 14 amino acids long. The CDR3 loop is CATSDLGLPNEQFF. CDR3 coding DNA: TGTGCCACCAGTGATCTTGGACTCCCTAATGAGCAGTTCTTC.

This chain uses TRBV12-3 or TRBV12-4 with TRBJ1-2; 10 bases match TRBD1. Trimming removed 5 bases from V and 6 bases from J; junction bases left unmatched: 6. The CDR3 has 14 residues. CDR3 loop: CASSPGQGRDGYTF. The CDR3 nucleotides read TGTGCCAGCAGTCCGGGACAGGGGAGAGATGGCTACACCTTC.

This clonotype has more than one count but fewer than ten. V and J are TRBV7-6 and TRBJ1-1, with 7 bases fitting TRBD1. The CDR3 consists of 15 residues. The trim removed 4 bases at V and 5 bases at J, leaving 10 bases unmatched. Germline lookup yields CDR1 SGHVS and CDR2 FNYEAQ. The CDR3 loop reads CASSSLQGTGTEAFF. The CDR3 DNA reads as TGTGCCAGCAGCTCCTTACAGGGGACCGGGACTGAAGCTTTCTTT.

This CDR3 is CSARSSQRQPQHF. In DNA, the CDR3 is TGCAGTGCTAGATCTAGCCAGAGGCAGCCCCAGCATTTT. The chain joins TRBV20-1 to TRBJ1-5; D gene unclear. Germline V gene lookup returns CDR1 DFQATT and CDR2 SNEGSKA (reference sequence). The ends were cut back, 2 bases at V and 7 bases at J, with 12 bases in the middle. The CDR3 totals 13 residues.

The J gene is TRBJ2-5, the V gene TRBV6-5, with D maybe TRBD1 (6 bases). Germline CDR1 reads MNHEY; CDR2 reads SVGAGI. Trimming stripped 6 bases from V and 8 bases from J, with 22 bases between. The CDR3 covers 15 residues. The CDR3 reads CASRPRTVGSITQYF. Written as DNA, the CDR3 is TGTGCCAGCAGGCCGAGGACAGTTGGGAGTATAACCCAGTACTTC.

This clonotype was detected a few times. The V call is TRBV6-2 or TRBV6-3, the J call TRBJ1-1; D possibly corresponds to TRBD1 (5 bases). CDR1 is MNHEY, CDR2 SVGEGT, per germline. The CDR3 extends over 12 amino acids. Trimming pared 4 bases from V and 7 bases from J, leaving 10 bases between. The CDR3 DNA reads TGTGCCAGCAGTTCCTGGGACTATGAAGCTTTCTTT. It translates to CASSSWDYEAFF.

This rearrangement joins TRBV7-2 to TRBJ1-2, with a weak D call TRBD1 (6 bases). The CDR3 has 14 residues. Germline lookup yields CDR1 SGHTA and CDR2 FQGNSA. V shed 4 bases and J shed 2 bases, with 11 bases lying between them. DNA for the CDR3: TGTGCCAGCAGCTCCCACCAGGGGAACTATGGCTACACCTTC. This sequence encodes CASSSHQGNYGYTF. Together with reference TRBV7-2 and TRBJ1-2, the CDR3 gives the full variable domain: GAGVSQSPSNKVTEKGKDVELRCDPISGHTALYWYRQSLGQGLEFLIYFQGNSAPDKSGLPSDRFSAERTGGSVSTLTIQRTQQEDSAVYLCASSSHQGNYGYTFGSGTRLTVV.